This section outlines one T cell receptor beta chain sequence together with its context. This sample is part of a study of T cell changes during pregnancy in multiple sclerosis. Only in-frame clones appear in the TCRdb table, and some are missing; sequencing was by immunoSEQ multiplex PCR. The table shows tens of thousands of clones, with about 90% occurring only once. The CDR3 length is 21 residues. Germline trimming cut 5 bases from V and 5 bases from J; bases unmatched to any gene: 29. Germline CDR1 MDHEN, CDR2 SYDVKM. The specimen comprised CD4+ T cells from peripheral blood mononuclear cells, sampled after pregnancy. The source is a female donor with multiple sclerosis, enrolled in a pregnancy study. The chain uses TRBV28 and TRBJ2-5, with 7 bases lining up with TRBD2. The CDR3, as DNA: TGTGCCAGCAGTCACCCGGGTACCGGGACTACCCATCGGGGCAGTTGGGAGACCCAGTACTTC. Protein product: CASSHPGTGTTHRGSWETQYF.